The present T cell receptor beta chain was sequenced within a study of blood T cell repertoires in COVID-19. The wider study: COVID-19 samples, acute and convalescent, were from the United States, Italy and Spain. T cells, B-cell-depleted T cells, or PBMCs provided the cDNA or gDNA that served as material.

Cohorts were determined from participant-reported clinical history. V was clipped by 5 bases and J by 2 bases, with 13 bases between them. Germline V gene sequence: CDR1 PRHDT, CDR2 FYEKMQ (reference sequence). The length of the CDR3 is 14 residues. Study processing details: Using reference gene primer amplification, nucleated cell counts were estimated. Here immunoSEQ multiplex PCR was the method, and the copy in TCRdb shows in-frame clones only, minus some. Clone size and the V and J calls come from that table; the DNA yielded D and trimming. This table has roughly 400,000 clones, 88% appearing once.

Sequences were obtained from PBMCs or T cells enriched from blood (not recorded which). The chain has TRBV13 and TRBJ2-7, with D maybe TRBD1 (6 bases). This sequence was found in a middle-aged woman with acute COVID-19. The CDR3 DNA reads as TGTGCCAGCAGCGAAGGGGGTAATCCCTACGAGCAGTACTTC. Residues: CASSEGGNPYEQYF.